This T cell receptor beta chain was obtained from a study of a mutant IDH1 vaccine in newly diagnosed glioma. Noted time point: week 35, safety follow-up. A single vaccine dose contained 300 ug of mutant IDH1 20-mer peptide, and topical imiquimod was used with it. Clones were sequenced by immunoSEQ multiplex PCR, and TCRdb holds only the in-frame ones, with some missing. The repertoire holds some 58,000 clones, with 75% to 85% as singletons. As regards this clone: Its antigen is not identified.

The CDR3 contains 16 residues. Trimming took 5 bases from V and 7 from J, leaving 18 bases between them. Germline CDR1 and CDR2: SGHAT and FQNNGV. The sample was PBMCs, taken from a glioma patient whose treatment included an IDH1 peptide vaccine. This sequence joins TRBV11-2 and TRBJ1-6; D is uncertain. The origin of this receptor is a man between 35 and 55 years old with glioma. DNA for the CDR3: TGTGCCAGCAGCCCCTATCCCGGGGAAGCCAATTCACCCCTCCACTTT. Protein product: CASSPYPGEANSPLHF.